The 27 T cell receptor beta chains below were found in one sample sequenced in a study of early T cells in non-severe SARS-CoV-2 infection. TCRdb analysed the 5' RACE reads with MiXCR anew, one entry per CDR3 protein. The sample has about 40,000 distinct CDR3 sequences, around 4.5% seen once. Sequencing was carried out using whole blood. These receptors all stem from an adult who was a healthcare worker with PCR-confirmed SARS-CoV-2 infection or an uninfected control (not recorded which).

This clonotype was seen many times. This chain connects TRBV5-1 to TRBJ1-4; D is ambiguous. The germline gives CDR1 SGHRS, CDR2 YFSETQ. The V gene lost 1 base and the J gene lost 8 bases, with 12 bases spanning the gap. CDR3 length equals 14 residues. The DNA of the CDR3 is TGCGCCAGCAGCTTGCACCTAGGAAGAGAAAAACTGTTTTTT. Translated: CASSLHLGREKLFF.

In this sample, this clonotype turned up a few times. The chain couples TRBV30 to TRBJ1-2; D remains ambiguous. In germline, CDR1 is GTSNPN, CDR2 SVGIG (reference sequence). Between the trimmed V and J ends, which lost 1 base and 4 bases, there was a span of 10 bases. CDR3 length: 13 residues. The CDR3 bases are TGTGCCTGGAGTGATGAAGGCGGCTATGGCTACACCTTC. This sequence encodes CAWSDEGGYGYTF.

This clonotype was seen more than once but under ten times. This chain connects TRBV9 to TRBJ2-5, with 13 bases that match TRBD2. The J segment lost 4 bases and the V segment lost 0 bases, leaving 9 bases of the junction unmatched. The V gene's germline CDR1 is SGDLS and CDR2 YYNGEE. The CDR3 length is 18 residues. The CDR3 sequence: CASSVAGLAGAGGETQYF. For the CDR3, the DNA is TGTGCCAGCAGCGTAGCCGGACTAGCGGGGGCCGGGGGAGAGACCCAGTACTTC.

This clonotype was counted only a few times. This rearrangement joins TRBV5-4 to TRBJ1-1; D call uncertain. Germline V CDR1 and CDR2: SGHNT, YYREEE (reference sequence). The ends were cut back, 3 bases at V and 0 bases at J, with 9 bases in the middle. This CDR3 is 14 amino acids long. CDR3 bases: TGTGCCAGCAGCTCCGGATGGATGAACACTGAAGCTTTCTTT. Its protein product is CASSSGWMNTEAFF.

The chain combines TRBV19 with TRBJ2-1, with 10 bases matching TRBD2. Germline V gene lookup returns CDR1 LNHDA and CDR2 SQIVND (reference sequence). Germline trimming cut 6 bases from V and 8 bases from J; bases unmatched to any gene: 22. The CDR3 sequence is 19 residues long. CDR3 coding DNA: TGTGCCAGTAGCCCCGGGGGGACAGGCGGGACTAGCGCGTATCATGAGCAGTTCTTC. Protein: CASSPGGTGGTSAYHEQFF. Full variable domain (outside the CDR3, taken from reference TRBV19 and TRBJ2-1): DGGITQSPKYLFRKEGQNVTLSCEQNLNHDAMYWYRQDPGQGLRLIYYSQIVNDFQKGDIAEGYSVSREKKESFPLTVTSAQKNPTAFYLCASSPGGTGGTSAYHEQFFGPGTRLTVL.

This clonotype was seen repeatedly, ten times or more. The chain couples TRBV12-3 or TRBV12-4 to TRBJ1-2; weak D call: TRBD1 (6 bases). V was shortened by 6 bases and J by 7 bases, with 15 bases between the two germline ends. The CDR3 loop spans 13 amino acids. CDR3 in DNA: TGTGCCAGCAGCCCTACGACAGGCGGTGGCTACACCTTC. Encoded protein: CASSPTTGGGYTF.

This chain links TRBV7-9 with TRBJ2-7; 8 bases line up with TRBD1. Per the germline V gene, CDR1 is SEHNR and CDR2 is FQNEAQ (reference sequence). The CDR3 is made up of 14 amino acids. With V trimmed by 5 bases and J by 2 bases, 5 bases remained unmatched. CDR3 protein: CASSLWDRPYEQYF. DNA for the CDR3: TGTGCCAGCAGCCTATGGGACAGGCCCTACGAGCAGTACTTC.

This clonotype was seen more than once but under ten times. The V and J genes are TRBV6-5 and TRBJ2-7; D call uncertain. Trimming removed 0 bases from V and 2 bases from J, with 11 bases in between. CDR1 is MNHEY and CDR2 is SVGAGI in the germline V gene. The length of the CDR3 is 15 residues. CDR3 amino acids: CASSYSNAKPYEQYF. CDR3 nucleotide sequence: TGTGCCAGCAGTTACTCGAACGCCAAACCCTACGAGCAGTACTTC.

This clonotype showed up just a few times. DNA for the CDR3: TGTGCCAGCAGTCTCGGGACAGGGCCCTACGAGCAGTACTTC. Protein sequence: CASSLGTGPYEQYF. This chain connects TRBV5-5 to TRBJ2-7; 9 nucleotides align to TRBD1. CDR3 length equals 14 residues. With 5 bases clipped from V and 2 bases from J, the junction kept 5 bases outside the gene matches. The germline V gene has CDR1 SGHKS and CDR2 YYEKEE (reference sequence).

This clonotype was seen repeatedly, ten times or more. The gene calls are TRBV6-4 and TRBJ2-2; 9 bases match TRBD1. The V segment lost 4 bases and the J segment 3 bases; nucleotides outside the gene matches: 0. This CDR3 is built from 14 residues. Germline V gene sequence: CDR1 MRHNA, CDR2 SNTAGT. This CDR3 is CASSGDRDTGELFF. Here the CDR3 DNA reads TGTGCCAGCAGTGGGGACAGGGACACCGGGGAGCTGTTTTTT.

The sample holds a few counts of this clonotype. The chain joins TRBV20-1 to TRBJ2-7, with 8 bases fitting TRBD1. The CDR3 totals 15 residues. With V trimmed by 6 bases and J by 3 bases, 13 bases remained unmatched. Germline V CDR1 and CDR2: DFQATT, SNEGSKA (reference sequence). This chain's CDR3 is CSARPGTGANYEQYF. The CDR3 bases are TGCAGTGCAAGACCTGGGACAGGAGCAAACTACGAGCAGTACTTC.

The CDR3 DNA sequence: TGTGCCAGCAGCCAATATAAACAGGGAGGTGAGACCCAGTACTTC. Its translation: CASSQYKQGGETQYF. The chain recombines TRBV3-1 with TRBJ2-5; either TRBD1 or TRBD2 may supply D (6 bases each). The CDR3 spans 15 residues. The germline V and J ends were trimmed by 2 bases and 5 bases, with 15 bases remaining between them. Looked up from germline, CDR1 is LGHDT and CDR2 is YNNKEL (reference sequence).

This clonotype ranks as medium-sized. This chain connects TRBV3-1 to TRBJ2-3; D is perhaps TRBD1 or TRBD2 (5 bases each). Trimming shortened V by 4 bases and J by 0 bases, and 14 bases separated the two germline ends. CDR1 and CDR2 from the germline V gene are LGHDT and YNNKEL (reference sequence). The CDR3 length is 16 residues. This chain's CDR3 is CASSLPGRTSTDTQYF. CDR3 bases: TGTGCCAGCAGCCTACCGGGACGGACGAGCACAGATACGCAGTATTTT.

The rearrangement uses TRBV12-3 or TRBV12-4 and TRBJ1-6; TRBD1 aligns across 8 bases. The CDR3 totals 15 residues. V shed 4 bases and J 10 bases; nucleotides not matched to a gene: 9. The CDR3 nucleotides read TGTGCCAGCAGTTCCGGACAGGGAATGTGGTCACCCCTCCACTTT. Residues: CASSSGQGMWSPLHF.

The sample holds many counts of this clonotype. This chain uses TRBV20-1 with TRBJ2-7; 7 bases match TRBD2. Trimming cost V 0 bases and J 0 bases; bases outside gene matches: 8. This CDR3 has 16 amino acids. Germline-derived CDR1 and CDR2 are DFQATT and SNEGSKA (reference sequence). As DNA, the CDR3 is TGCAGTGCTAGAGATGGGCTAGCGGATTACTCCTACGAGCAGTACTTC. Its protein is CSARDGLADYSYEQYF.

The sample holds many counts of this clonotype. The J gene is TRBJ1-3, the V gene TRBV5-5, with D possibly TRBD1 on 5 matching bases. V lost 1 base, J lost 0 bases, and 8 bases lay in between. The CDR3 length is 15 residues. Germline V lookup: CDR1 SGHKS, CDR2 YYEKEE (reference sequence). The CDR3 loop reads CASSLWDYSGNTIYF. CDR3 DNA sequence: TGTGCCAGCAGCTTGTGGGACTACTCTGGAAACACCATATATTTT.

This clonotype was counted only a few times. This chain connects TRBV29-1 to TRBJ1-1; no definite D call. Trimming stripped 4 bases from V and 4 bases from J, with 4 bases between. In germline, CDR1 is SQVTM, CDR2 ANQGSEA. This CDR3 region has 10 residues. CDR3: CSVGVTEAFF. The CDR3 nucleotides are TGCAGCGTTGGGGTCACTGAAGCTTTCTTT.

Ten or more counts support this clonotype. CDR3 sequence (DNA): TGTGCCAGTAGAGATCCAGGCTACCACCAGCATTTT. Encoded protein: CASRDPGYHQHF. The rearrangement joins TRBV19 to TRBJ1-5; D unclear. This CDR3 is built from 12 residues. The V gene's germline CDR1 is LNHDA and CDR2 SQIVND (reference sequence). Deletions cut 6 bases from V and 12 bases from J, with 15 bases between.

This clonotype was seen at least ten times. This chain joins TRBV3-1 and TRBJ2-5; 7 bases agree with TRBD2. The CDR3 length is 14 residues. Looked up from germline, CDR1 is LGHDT and CDR2 is YNNKEL (reference sequence). Trimming cost V 8 bases and J 0 bases; bases outside gene matches: 6. DNA of the CDR3: TGTGCCAGCTTGGACGCGGGGGACCAAGAGACCCAGTACTTC. Protein sequence: CASLDAGDQETQYF.

This clonotype occurred many times. The chain joins TRBV7-9 to TRBJ2-3; 10 nucleotides align to TRBD2. V lost 6 bases to trimming and J lost 4 bases; unmatched junction nucleotides: 10. CDR1 and CDR2 from the germline V gene are SEHNR and FQNEAQ (reference sequence). The CDR3 covers 16 residues. The DNA of the CDR3 is TGTGCCAGCAGACCCCCTAGCGGGAGCCCCCCAGATACGCAGTATTTT. Protein product: CASRPPSGSPPDTQYF. Based on the CDR3 plus reference TRBV7-9 and TRBJ2-3, the full variable domain is DTGVSQNPRHKITKRGQNVTFRCDPISEHNRLYWYRQTLGQGPEFLTYFQNEAQLEKSRLLSDRFSAERPKGSFSTLEIQRTEQGDSAMYLCASRPPSGSPPDTQYFGPGTRLTVL.

This clonotype has just a few counts. The gene calls are TRBV2 and TRBJ1-5; no clear D. CDR3 size: 15 residues. The V end lost 2 bases, the J end lost 1 base, and 9 bases lay between the germline ends. Germline V gives CDR1 SNHLY, CDR2 FYNNEI. The CDR3 nucleotides are TGTGCCAGCAGTGAAATAGGCAGAAGCAATCAGCCCCAGCATTTT. This sequence encodes CASSEIGRSNQPQHF.

This clonotype was seen repeatedly, ten times or more. The chain recombines TRBV7-8 with TRBJ2-1; a possible D gene is TRBD1 (5 bases). Germline V gene lookup returns CDR1 SGHVS and CDR2 FQNEAQ. V was cut by 4 bases and J by 0 bases, with 10 bases left in between. The CDR3 is 15 amino acids. CDR3 coding DNA: TGTGCCAGCAGCTCGACAGTGCTCTCCTACAATGAGCAGTTCTTC. It translates to CASSSTVLSYNEQFF.

This clonotype was seen many times. The CDR3 DNA reads as TGTGCCAGCAGCTTGCAGGAGGGAGCTGCGAACACCGGGGAGCTGTTTTTT. It encodes CASSLQEGAANTGELFF. The chain links TRBV5-5 to TRBJ2-2, with TRBD2 as a possible D gene (6 bases). Looked up from germline, CDR1 is SGHKS and CDR2 is YYEKEE (reference sequence). Between the trimmed V and J ends, which lost 1 base and 0 bases, there was a span of 13 bases. The CDR3 contains 17 residues.

This clonotype occurred a few times. This sequence joins TRBV11-2 and TRBJ2-2; 10 bases are a match to TRBD2. J gave up 2 bases and V 4 bases, and 7 bases lay outside the gene matches. The CDR3 is 17 residues long. From germline, CDR1 is SGHAT and CDR2 FQNNGV. The CDR3 bases are TGTGCCAGCAGCTACGACGGACTAGCGGAAAACACCGGGGAGCTGTTTTTT. Translated, it gives CASSYDGLAENTGELFF.

The gene calls are TRBV7-2 and TRBJ2-5, with D possibly matching TRBD1 (6 bases). V gave up 1 base and J gave up 1 base, with 10 bases separating them. This CDR3 is 15 amino acids long. Germline CDR1 SGHTA, CDR2 FQGNSA. CDR3 in amino acids: CASSLGGGFQETQYF. Written as DNA, the CDR3 is TGTGCCAGCAGCTTAGGAGGGGGATTCCAAGAGACCCAGTACTTC.

This clonotype was seen many times. The CDR3 protein is CASSPRTGGDTEAFF. Written as DNA, the CDR3 is TGCGCCAGCAGCCCTAGGACAGGGGGGGACACTGAAGCTTTCTTT. The chain uses TRBV5-1 and TRBJ1-1, with 10 nucleotides matching TRBD1. J lost 3 bases, V lost 4 bases, and 6 bases had no gene match. This CDR3 is 15 amino acids long. Germline values: CDR1 SGHRS, CDR2 YFSETQ.

The genes are TRBV28 and TRBJ1-1; 10 bases line up with TRBD1. With 5 bases clipped from V and 8 bases from J, the junction kept 14 bases outside the gene matches. CDR3 size: 16 residues. Germline CDR1 is MDHEN and CDR2 is SYDVKM. The CDR3 reads CASSRPGAGQGSEAFF. The CDR3 DNA follows: TGTGCCAGCAGTAGACCTGGCGCGGGACAGGGGTCGGAAGCTTTCTTT.